The present TCR beta chain was sequenced within a study of early T cells in non-severe SARS-CoV-2 infection. Study details: Chains were unpaired, as sequencing was done on bulk RNA from unsorted whole blood. Study conclusions and caveats: Private and CD4 specificities were missed by VDJdb matching, skewed to anti-spike CD8.

Unique molecular identifiers (one per individual cDNA molecule) were attached. TCRdb re-called the 5' RACE reads through MiXCR, storing one row per CDR3 protein. Of roughly 99,000 distinct CDR3 sequences in the sample, around 10% were seen once. Germline values: CDR1 DFQATT, CDR2 SNEGSKA (reference sequence). V lost 2 bases and J 0 bases, leaving 8 bases between the germline ends. This CDR3 has 13 residues. About this clonotype: No antigen is known for it.

This receptor was identified in an adult who was a healthcare worker with PCR-confirmed SARS-CoV-2 infection or an uninfected control (not recorded which). Material for sequencing was whole blood. The V gene is TRBV20-1, the J gene TRBJ2-7; D not resolved. This chain's CDR3 is CSARSPFSYEQYF. In DNA form, the CDR3 reads TGCAGTGCTAGATCCCCCTTCTCCTACGAGCAGTACTTC.